A single sample gave rise to the 20 T cell receptor beta chains below, sequenced in a study of early T cells in non-severe SARS-CoV-2 infection. Each CDR3 protein gets one entry after TCRdb re-called the 5' RACE reads with MiXCR. Altogether 70,000 to 95,000 distinct CDR3 sequences are present, 10% to 12% being singletons, with the ten largest covering over 3.5%. The sample comprised whole blood. These receptors were taken from an adult who was a healthcare worker with PCR-confirmed SARS-CoV-2 infection or an uninfected control (not recorded which).

The chain combines TRBV5-5 with TRBJ1-5; 7 bases map to TRBD1. Germline V gives CDR1 SGHKS, CDR2 YYEKEE (reference sequence). The V and J ends lost 4 bases and 6 bases, in that order; junction bases with no gene match: 7. CDR3 size: 14 residues. CDR3 in DNA: TGTGCCAGCAGCGAAGACAGGGTGATTCAGCCCCAGCATTTT. As protein: CASSEDRVIQPQHF.

As regards this clonotype: Possible read error: a much larger clone is one base away. This chain links TRBV6-5 with TRBJ1-1; D unclear. The CDR3 has 16 residues. Germline loops: CDR1 MNHEY, CDR2 SVGAGI. The CDR3: CAGSYSARGVNTEAFF. The CDR3 DNA is TGTGCCGGCAGTTACTCGGCAAGAGGTGTGAACACTGAAGCTTTCTTT.

This clonotype showed up just a few times. The J gene is TRBJ1-2, the V gene TRBV7-2; D gene unclear. Trimming stripped 0 bases from V and 0 bases from J, with 5 bases between. The CDR3 covers 14 residues. The germline CDR1 and CDR2 sequences are SGHTA and FQGNSA. The CDR3 is CASSLAPTNYGYTF. DNA of the CDR3: TGTGCCAGCAGCTTAGCTCCGACTAACTATGGCTACACCTTC.

This clonotype occurred many times. This sequence joins TRBV7-3 and TRBJ2-1, with TRBD2 matching over 7 bases. With V trimmed by 3 bases and J by 8 bases, 10 bases remained unmatched. The germline V gene encodes CDR1 SGHTA and CDR2 FQGTGA. The CDR3 totals 15 residues. The CDR3 loop is CASSFPGRGIHEQFF. In nucleotides, the CDR3 is TGTGCCAGCAGCTTTCCGGGGCGGGGGATCCATGAGCAGTTCTTC.

The chain has TRBV6-1 and TRBJ2-3, with TRBD2 identical over 14 bases. V shed 5 bases, J shed 4 bases, and the junction held 11 bases outside the gene matches. Germline CDR1 is MNHNS and CDR2 is SASEGT. The CDR3 runs to 18 residues. For the CDR3, the DNA is TGTGCCAGCAGTAAATGGACTAGCGGGGGGCTGATACCAGATACGCAGTATTTT. It encodes CASSKWTSGGLIPDTQYF.

The sample holds many counts of this clonotype. This chain links TRBV6-5 with TRBJ2-7; 9 bases are shared with TRBD2. Germline-derived CDR1 and CDR2 are MNHEY and SVGAGI. V lost 6 bases to trimming and J lost 6 bases; unmatched junction nucleotides: 9. CDR3 length: 14 residues. CDR3: CASRGGGLAPEQYF. CDR3 nucleotides: TGTGCCAGCAGGGGAGGGGGACTAGCCCCCGAGCAGTACTTC.

The sample holds many counts of this clonotype. The J gene is TRBJ2-5, the V gene TRBV5-1, with TRBD2 as a possible D gene (5 bases). V lost 1 base and J lost 2, with 9 bases in between. Germline assignment: CDR1 SGHRS and CDR2 YFSETQ. This CDR3 contains 14 residues. CDR3 nucleotides: TGCGCCAGCAGCTTGTGGGGAGTACAAGAGACCCAGTACTTC. The encoded protein is CASSLWGVQETQYF.

As for this clonotype: This may stem from a read error, because a much larger clone lies one nucleotide away. The V call is TRBV10-3, the J call TRBJ1-1; weak D call: TRBD1 (6 bases). The V gene lost 4 bases and the J gene lost 2 bases, with 14 bases spanning the gap. CDR1 ENHRY and CDR2 SYGVKD come from the germline V gene. The CDR3 extends over 15 amino acids. The CDR3 nucleotides are TGTGCCATCAGTGGACGGGGGGCGGAAAACACTGAAGCTTTCTTT. It codes for CAISGRGAENTEAFF.

This clonotype showed up just a few times. The CDR3 reads CASSQELGAQNSPLHF. In DNA form, the CDR3 reads TGCGCCAGCAGCCAAGAGCTAGGGGCTCAAAATTCACCCCTCCACTTT. The chain links TRBV4-1 to TRBJ1-6; D may be TRBD1 (5 bases). The V gene lost 0 bases and the J gene lost 7 bases, with 13 bases spanning the gap. Germline CDR1 MGHRA, CDR2 YSYEKL. This CDR3 is built from 16 residues.

A few counts support this clonotype. The CDR3 loop reads CASSLGVTRDEAFF. DNA for the CDR3: TGCGCCAGCAGCCTCGGTGTGACTCGGGATGAAGCTTTCTTT. The chain carries TRBV5-1 and TRBJ1-1, with unresolved D. CDR1 and CDR2 from the germline V gene are SGHRS and YFSETQ. V dropped 4 bases and J dropped 7 bases, with 17 bases sitting between them. The CDR3 totals 14 residues.

This clonotype was counted only a few times. In DNA form, the CDR3 reads TGTGCCAGCAGCTTGGACAGGGGTTATGGCTACACCTTC. Translated, it gives CASSLDRGYGYTF. The genes are TRBV11-1 and TRBJ1-2, with 9 bases fitting TRBD1. The V gene end was trimmed by 3 bases and the J gene end by 5 bases; junction bases not matched to a gene: 1. The CDR3 consists of 13 residues. CDR1 and CDR2 from the germline V gene are SGHAT and FQDESV (reference sequence).

About this clonotype itself: This may stem from a read error, because a much larger clone lies one nucleotide away. CDR3 DNA: TGCAGTGCTAGAGATTTACGAACAGGGAGGATAGCGTCCTACGGGCAGTACTTC. Translating gives CSARDLRTGRIASYGQYF. This rearrangement joins TRBV20-1 to TRBJ2-7; D tentatively reads TRBD1 or TRBD2 (6 bases each). This CDR3 is 18 amino acids long. Germline V gene lookup returns CDR1 DFQATT and CDR2 SNEGSKA (reference sequence).

This clonotype was recorded at least ten times. The junction does not match germline at one end; this may be a read error. The chain joins TRBV30 to TRBJ2-1, with 13 bases lining up with TRBD2. This CDR3 region has 13 residues. Germline-derived CDR1 and CDR2 are GTSNPN and SVGIG (reference sequence). The DNA for the CDR3 is TGTGCCCGGAGGACTAGCGGGGGAAATGAGCAGTTCTTC. Translation: CARRTSGGNEQFF.

The CDR3 is CASSLVRGDSPLHF. In DNA, the CDR3 is TGTGCCAGCAGCCTGGTCAGGGGGGATTCACCCCTCCACTTT. V gene TRBV6-5 combines with J gene TRBJ1-6, with 7 bases identical to TRBD1. There are 14 residues in the CDR3. CDR1 and CDR2 from the germline V gene are MNHEY and SVGAGI. After removal of 6 bases from V and 8 bases from J, the junction contained 7 bases not matched to a gene.

This clonotype was counted between two and nine times. The chain uses TRBV7-9 and TRBJ1-1; D unresolved. This CDR3 spans 12 amino acids. The V gene's germline CDR1 is SEHNR and CDR2 FQNEAQ (reference sequence). V lost 2 bases and J 8 bases, leaving 9 bases between the germline ends. The CDR3 sequence is CASSLSTDEAFF. As DNA, the CDR3 is TGTGCCAGCAGCTTATCCACAGACGAAGCTTTCTTT.

This clonotype was recorded a few times. CDR3 sequence: CASRSDSPQFF. As DNA, the CDR3 is TGTGCCAGCAGATCCGATTCCCCCCAGTTCTTC. This chain connects TRBV7-2 to TRBJ2-1, with D hard to call. This CDR3 is built from 11 residues. V gave up 6 bases and J gave up 13 bases, with 13 bases separating them. Germline V lookup: CDR1 SGHTA, CDR2 FQGNSA. The full variable domain, completed using reference TRBV7-2 and TRBJ2-1, is GAGVSQSPSNKVTEKGKDVELRCDPISGHTALYWYRQSLGQGLEFLIYFQGNSAPDKSGLPSDRFSAERTGGSVSTLTIQRTQQEDSAVYLCASRSDSPQFFGPGTRLTVL.

This clonotype was counted only a few times. At one end the junction does not follow the germline gene, possibly because of a read error. V and J are TRBV11-2 and TRBJ2-7; TRBD1 agrees at 9 bases. The CDR3 loop spans 14 amino acids. Germline CDR1 and CDR2: SGHAT and FQNNGV. This CDR3 is CASGARTGVYGQYF. The CDR3 DNA is TGTGCCAGCGGGGCCCGGACAGGGGTTTACGGGCAGTACTTC.

The rearrangement links TRBV6-5 to TRBJ2-7, with D perhaps given as TRBD1 or TRBD2 (5 bases each). CDR3 length: 15 amino acids. V lost 0 bases to trimming and J lost 4 bases, with 13 bases between them. CDR1 and CDR2 from the germline V gene are MNHEY and SVGAGI. CDR3 sequence reads: CASSYSRDGGYEQYF. In nucleotides, the CDR3 is TGTGCCAGCAGTTACTCGAGGGACGGCGGATACGAGCAGTACTTC.

The table lists this clonotype with a few counts. The chain uses TRBV14 and TRBJ2-3, with 7 bases aligning to TRBD1. This CDR3 is 19 amino acids long. Germline V gene data show CDR1 as SGHDN and CDR2 as FVKESK. V trimming: 4 bases; J trimming: 2 bases; junction bases outside the gene matches: 18. CDR3 in amino acids: CASSPRKPDDRVFTDTQYF. CDR3 DNA: TGTGCCAGCAGCCCCCGCAAGCCCGACGACAGGGTTTTCACAGATACGCAGTATTTT. Combining the CDR3 with reference TRBV14 and TRBJ2-3 gives the whole variable domain EAGVTQFPSHSVIEKGQTVTLRCDPISGHDNLYWYRRVMGKEIKFLLHFVKESKQDESGMPNNRFLAERTGGTYSTLKVQPAELEDSGVYFCASSPRKPDDRVFTDTQYFGPGTRLTVL.

This clonotype was seen ten or more times. The chain carries TRBV7-2 and TRBJ1-2, with TRBD1 matching over 7 bases. Germline CDR1 reads SGHTA; CDR2 reads FQGNSA. The V gene end was trimmed by 3 bases and the J gene end by 4 bases; junction bases not matched to a gene: 2. This CDR3 contains 13 residues. CDR3 bases: TGTGCCAGCAGCTTGGGACAGCTCTATGGCTACACCTTC. Its protein is CASSLGQLYGYTF. Full variable domain (missing parts from reference TRBV7-2 and TRBJ1-2): GAGVSQSPSNKVTEKGKDVELRCDPISGHTALYWYRQSLGQGLEFLIYFQGNSAPDKSGLPSDRFSAERTGGSVSTLTIQRTQQEDSAVYLCASSLGQLYGYTFGSGTRLTVV.